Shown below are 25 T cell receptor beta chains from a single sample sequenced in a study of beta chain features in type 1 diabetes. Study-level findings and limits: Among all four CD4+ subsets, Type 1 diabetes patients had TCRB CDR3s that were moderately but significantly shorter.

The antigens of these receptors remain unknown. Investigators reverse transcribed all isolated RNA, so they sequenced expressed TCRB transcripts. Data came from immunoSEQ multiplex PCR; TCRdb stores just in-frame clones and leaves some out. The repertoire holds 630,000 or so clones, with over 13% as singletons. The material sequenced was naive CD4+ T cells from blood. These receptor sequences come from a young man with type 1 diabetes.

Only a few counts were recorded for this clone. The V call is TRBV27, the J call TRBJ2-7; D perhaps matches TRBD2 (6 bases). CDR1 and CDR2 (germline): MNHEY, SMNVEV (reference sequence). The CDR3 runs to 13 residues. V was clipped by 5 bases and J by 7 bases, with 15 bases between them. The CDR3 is CASSISGGPEQYF. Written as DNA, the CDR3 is TGTGCCAGCAGTATCTCCGGGGGACCAGAGCAGTACTTC.

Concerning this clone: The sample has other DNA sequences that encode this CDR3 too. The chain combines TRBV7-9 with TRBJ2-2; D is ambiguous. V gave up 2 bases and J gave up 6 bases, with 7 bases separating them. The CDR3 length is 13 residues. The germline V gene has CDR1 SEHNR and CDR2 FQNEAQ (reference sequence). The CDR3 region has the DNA TGTGCCAGCAGCTTAAAAGGACCCGGGGAGCTGTTTTTT. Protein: CASSLKGPGELFF.

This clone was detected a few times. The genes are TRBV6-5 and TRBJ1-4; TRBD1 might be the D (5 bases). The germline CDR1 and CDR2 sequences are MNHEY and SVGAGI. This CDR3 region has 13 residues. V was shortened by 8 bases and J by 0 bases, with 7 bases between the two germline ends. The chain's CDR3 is CASDSATNEKLFF. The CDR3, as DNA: TGTGCCAGCGACAGTGCAACTAATGAAAAACTGTTTTTT.

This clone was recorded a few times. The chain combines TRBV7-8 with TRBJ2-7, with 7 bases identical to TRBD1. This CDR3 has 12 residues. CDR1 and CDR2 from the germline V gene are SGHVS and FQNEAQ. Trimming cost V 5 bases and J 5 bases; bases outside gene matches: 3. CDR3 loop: CASSPDRNEQYF. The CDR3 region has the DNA TGTGCCAGCAGCCCGGACAGGAACGAGCAGTACTTC.

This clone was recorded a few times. The CDR3 bases are TGTGCCAGCAGCTTAGAACTAGCGGGAAGCAATGAGCAGTTCTTC. Amino acid sequence: CASSLELAGSNEQFF. The chain recombines TRBV7-6 with TRBJ2-1; 10 bases agree with TRBD2. Germline loops: CDR1 SGHVS, CDR2 FNYEAQ. The CDR3 extends over 15 amino acids. V lost 1 base and J lost 6; bases outside the gene matches: 3.

This CDR3 reads CATTRGGNQPQHF. The CDR3 DNA is TGTGCCACAACCCGCGGGGGGAATCAGCCCCAGCATTTT. The chain links TRBV6-1 to TRBJ1-5; TRBD1 might be the D (5 bases). The germline V and J ends were trimmed by 10 bases and 4 bases, with 14 bases remaining between them. CDR3 length: 13 amino acids. Germline CDR1 and CDR2: MNHNS and SASEGT.

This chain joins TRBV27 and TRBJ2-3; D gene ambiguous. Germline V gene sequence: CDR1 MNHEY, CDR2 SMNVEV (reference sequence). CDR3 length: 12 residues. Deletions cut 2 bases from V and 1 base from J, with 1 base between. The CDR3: CASSLRTDTQYF. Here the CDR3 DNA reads TGTGCCAGCAGTTTACGCACAGATACGCAGTATTTT.

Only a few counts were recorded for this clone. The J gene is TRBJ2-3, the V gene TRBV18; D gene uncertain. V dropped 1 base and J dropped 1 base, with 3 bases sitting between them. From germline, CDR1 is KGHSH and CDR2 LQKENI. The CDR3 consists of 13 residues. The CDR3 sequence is CASSPLRTDTQYF. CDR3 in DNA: TGTGCCAGCTCACCACTCCGCACAGATACGCAGTATTTT. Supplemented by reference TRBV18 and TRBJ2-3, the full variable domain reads NAGVMQNPRHLVRRRGQEARLRCSPMKGHSHVYWYRQLPEEGLKFMVYLQKENIIDESGMPKERFSAEFPKEGPSILRIQQVVRGDSAAYFCASSPLRTDTQYFGPGTRLTVL.

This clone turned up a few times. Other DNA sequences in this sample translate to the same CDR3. The CDR3 sequence is CASSQVGDQETQYF. In DNA form, the CDR3 reads TGCGCCAGCAGCCAAGTCGGGGATCAAGAGACCCAGTACTTC. V gene TRBV4-3 combines with J gene TRBJ2-5, with D possibly TRBD2 on 5 matching bases. The CDR3 has 14 residues. V was pared by 1 base and J by 2 bases, with 8 bases between. Germline V gene sequence: CDR1 LGHNA, CDR2 YSLEER.

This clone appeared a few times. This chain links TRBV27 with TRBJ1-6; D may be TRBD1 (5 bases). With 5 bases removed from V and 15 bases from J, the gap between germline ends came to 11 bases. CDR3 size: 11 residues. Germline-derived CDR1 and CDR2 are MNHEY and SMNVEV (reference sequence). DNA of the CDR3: TGTGCCAGCAGTCCGACAGTCATCCTCCACTTT. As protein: CASSPTVILHF.

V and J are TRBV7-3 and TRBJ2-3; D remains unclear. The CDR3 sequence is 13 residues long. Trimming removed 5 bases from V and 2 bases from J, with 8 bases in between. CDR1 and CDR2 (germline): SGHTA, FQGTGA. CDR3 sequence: CASSPRTTDTQYF. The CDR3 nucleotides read TGTGCCAGCAGCCCCCGGACCACAGATACGCAGTATTTT.

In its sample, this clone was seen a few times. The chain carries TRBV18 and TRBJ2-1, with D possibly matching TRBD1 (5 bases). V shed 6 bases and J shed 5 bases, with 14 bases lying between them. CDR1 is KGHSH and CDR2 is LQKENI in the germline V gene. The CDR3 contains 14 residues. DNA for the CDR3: TGTGCCAGCTCCCCTCAGGACAACGACAATGAGCAGTTCTTC. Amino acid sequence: CASSPQDNDNEQFF.

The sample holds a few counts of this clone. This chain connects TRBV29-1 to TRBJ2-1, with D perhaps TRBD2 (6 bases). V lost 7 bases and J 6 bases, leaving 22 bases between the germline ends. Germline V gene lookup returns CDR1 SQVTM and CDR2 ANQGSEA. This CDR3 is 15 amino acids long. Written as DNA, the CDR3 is TGCAGCGCCGGGAGCCTCCTCCGATTGGGCAATGAGCAGTTCTTC. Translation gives CSAGSLLRLGNEQFF.

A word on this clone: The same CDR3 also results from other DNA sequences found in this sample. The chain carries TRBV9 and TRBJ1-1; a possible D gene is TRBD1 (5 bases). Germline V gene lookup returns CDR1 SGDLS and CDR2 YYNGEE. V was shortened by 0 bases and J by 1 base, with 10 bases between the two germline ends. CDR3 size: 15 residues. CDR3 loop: CASSVDPGGNTEAFF. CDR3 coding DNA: TGTGCCAGCAGCGTAGATCCGGGGGGGAACACTGAAGCTTTCTTT.

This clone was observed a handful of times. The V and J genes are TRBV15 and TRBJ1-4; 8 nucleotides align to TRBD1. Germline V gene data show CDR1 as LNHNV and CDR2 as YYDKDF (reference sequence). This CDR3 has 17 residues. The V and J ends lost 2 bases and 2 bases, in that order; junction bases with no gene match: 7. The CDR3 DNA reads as TGTGCCACCAGCAGACGGCAAACAGGGGGGACTAATGAAAAACTGTTTTTT. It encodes CATSRRQTGGTNEKLFF.

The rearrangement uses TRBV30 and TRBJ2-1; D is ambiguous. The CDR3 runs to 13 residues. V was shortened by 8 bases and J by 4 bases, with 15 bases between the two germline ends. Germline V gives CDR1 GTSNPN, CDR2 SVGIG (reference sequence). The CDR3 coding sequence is TGTGCCCGACAAACCGGGCCATACAATGAGCAGTTCTTC. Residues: CARQTGPYNEQFF.

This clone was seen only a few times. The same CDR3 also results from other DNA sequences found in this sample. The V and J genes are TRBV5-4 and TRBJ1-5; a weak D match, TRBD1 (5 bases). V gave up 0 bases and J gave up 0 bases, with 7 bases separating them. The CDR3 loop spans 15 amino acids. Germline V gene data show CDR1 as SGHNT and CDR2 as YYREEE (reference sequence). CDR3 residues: CASSLAGGSNQPQHF. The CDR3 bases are TGTGCCAGCAGCTTGGCCGGGGGTAGCAATCAGCCCCAGCATTTT.

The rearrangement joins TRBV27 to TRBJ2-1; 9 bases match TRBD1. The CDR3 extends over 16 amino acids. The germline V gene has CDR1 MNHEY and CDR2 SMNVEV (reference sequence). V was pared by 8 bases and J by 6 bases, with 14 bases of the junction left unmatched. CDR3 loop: CASYLQGAAGLNEQFF. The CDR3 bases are TGTGCCAGCTACCTACAGGGGGCTGCTGGGCTCAATGAGCAGTTCTTC.

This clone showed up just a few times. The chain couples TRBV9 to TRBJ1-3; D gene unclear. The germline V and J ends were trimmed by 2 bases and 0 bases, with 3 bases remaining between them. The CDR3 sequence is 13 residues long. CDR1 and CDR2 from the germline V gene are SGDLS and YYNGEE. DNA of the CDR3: TGTGCCAGCAGCGTGACCTCTGGAAACACCATATATTTT. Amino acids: CASSVTSGNTIYF.

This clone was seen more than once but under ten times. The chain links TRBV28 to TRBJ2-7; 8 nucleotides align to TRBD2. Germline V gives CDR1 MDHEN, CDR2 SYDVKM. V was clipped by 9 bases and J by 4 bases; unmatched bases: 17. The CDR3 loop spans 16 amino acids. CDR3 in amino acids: CASSTETSEGVYEQYF. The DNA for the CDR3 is TGTGCCAGTTCAACCGAGACTAGCGAGGGGGTATACGAGCAGTACTTC.

The CDR3 nucleotides read TGTGCCAGCAGGCCGGAAGGGGTGACGGGCTACACCTTC. It codes for CASRPEGVTGYTF. The gene calls are TRBV2 and TRBJ1-2; tentative D call: TRBD1 (5 bases). The V and J ends lost 6 bases and 8 bases respectively, with 16 bases between them. The CDR3 is 13 residues long. CDR1 and CDR2 (germline): SNHLY, FYNNEI.

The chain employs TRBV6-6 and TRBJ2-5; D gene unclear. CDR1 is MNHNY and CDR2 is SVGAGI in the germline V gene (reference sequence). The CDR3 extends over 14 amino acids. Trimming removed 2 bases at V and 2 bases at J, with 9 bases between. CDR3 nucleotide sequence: TGTGCCAGCAGTTACCCCGGCGCACAAGAGACCCAGTACTTC. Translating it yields CASSYPGAQETQYF.

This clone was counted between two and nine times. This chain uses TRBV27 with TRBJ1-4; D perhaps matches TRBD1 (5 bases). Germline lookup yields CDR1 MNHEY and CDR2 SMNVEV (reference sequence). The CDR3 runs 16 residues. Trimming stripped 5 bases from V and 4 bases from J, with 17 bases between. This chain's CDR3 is CASSLKPGPRNEKLFF. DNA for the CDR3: TGTGCCAGCAGTCTTAAACCGGGACCGCGTAATGAAAAACTGTTTTTT.

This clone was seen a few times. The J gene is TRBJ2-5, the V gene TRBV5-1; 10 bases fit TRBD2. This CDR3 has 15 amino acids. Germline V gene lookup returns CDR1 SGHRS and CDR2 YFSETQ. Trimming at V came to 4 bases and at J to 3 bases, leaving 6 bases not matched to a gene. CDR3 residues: CASSGGLALKETQYF. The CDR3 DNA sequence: TGCGCCAGCAGCGGGGGACTAGCGCTTAAAGAGACCCAGTACTTC.

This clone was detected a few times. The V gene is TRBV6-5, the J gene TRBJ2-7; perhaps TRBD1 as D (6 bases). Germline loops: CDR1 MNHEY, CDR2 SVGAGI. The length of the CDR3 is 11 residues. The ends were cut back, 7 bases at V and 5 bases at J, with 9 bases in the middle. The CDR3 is CASTGDHEQYF. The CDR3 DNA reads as TGTGCCAGCACAGGGGACCACGAGCAGTACTTC.